The TCR beta chain under discussion was sequenced for a study of blood T cells in healthy people across ages. Trimming at V came to 3 bases and at J to 7 bases, leaving 9 bases not matched to a gene. This CDR3 is built from 17 residues. CDR1 is PRHDT, CDR2 FYEKMQ, per germline (reference sequence). A J-beta primer mix and a sample-barcoded 5' primer were used in a second PCR of roughly 6 to 11 cycles. TCRdb called the 5' RACE reads again in MiXCR, with one record for every CDR3 protein. This sample carries 1.5 million to 2 million distinct CDR3 sequences, around 35% of them seen once, and the ten largest clones take 10% to 12%. This clonotype was counted ten times or more.

V usage is TRBV13 and J usage is TRBJ2-1; 13 bases are shared with TRBD2. Sequences were obtained from blood. The sequence came from a woman aged 30 to 39 in good health. CDR3 coding DNA: TGTGCCAGCAGCTTTAGGACTAGCGGGAGTGTGCGAAATGAGCAGTTCTTC. Protein: CASSFRTSGSVRNEQFF.